Detailed here is one TCR beta chain. The table came from immunoSEQ multiplex PCR; TCRdb's copy has only in-frame clones and leaves some out. The profile shows 350,000 or so clones, roughly 90% of them singletons. This CDR3 is built from 18 residues. Germline lookup yields CDR1 WNHNN and CDR2 SYGVQD (reference sequence). After removal of 5 bases from V and 5 bases from J, the junction contained 13 bases not matched to a gene. These data are taken from a study of blood T cell repertoires in COVID-19. Study overall: The cDNA or gDNA used as material had been derived from T cells, B-cell-depleted T cells, or PBMCs.

This receptor was identified in a woman aged 30 to 39 who had recovered from COVID-19. The rearrangement joins TRBV10-1 to TRBJ2-3; 13 positions match TRBD2. Specimen: PBMCs or T cells enriched from blood (not recorded which). CDR3 nucleotides: TGCGCCAGCAGTCCGCCGGGACTAGCGGGACCTGCACAAGATACGCAGTATTTT. Translated: CASSPPGLAGPAQDTQYF.